This TCR beta chain comes out of a study of blood T cell repertoires in COVID-19. Repertoires were generated with immunoSEQ multiplex PCR, while TCRdb's copy carries only in-frame clones and drops some. Of 300,000 to 400,000 clones listed, 75% to 90% were seen once; the top ten hold 1%. Sequenced: PBMCs or T cells enriched from blood (not recorded which). The clonotype was recovered from a young man who had recovered from COVID-19.

Here the CDR3 reads CASSELAGAVYEQYF. CDR3 coding DNA: TGTGCCAGCAGTGAACTAGCGGGAGCTGTGTACGAGCAGTACTTC. This rearrangement joins TRBV6-1 to TRBJ2-7; 10 positions agree with TRBD2. There are 15 residues in the CDR3. Germline assignment: CDR1 MNHNS and CDR2 SASEGT. The V and J ends lost 2 bases and 4 bases, in that order; junction bases with no gene match: 5.